The 6 T cell receptor beta chains below all came from one sample that was sequenced in a study of blood T cell repertoires in COVID-19. The method was immunoSEQ multiplex PCR; TCRdb's version includes in-frame clones alone and lacks a portion of them. Of 150,000 or so clones in the sample, around 79% were seen once. Sequenced sample: PBMCs or T cells enriched from blood (not recorded which). Source of these receptors: a man aged 45 to 65 who had recovered from COVID-19.

The chain joins TRBV5-6 to TRBJ2-5; weak D call: TRBD1 (6 bases). This CDR3 has 14 amino acids. CDR1 and CDR2 (germline): SGHDT, YYEEEE. Between the trimmed V and J ends, which lost 3 bases and 7 bases, there was a span of 16 bases. DNA for the CDR3: TGTGCCAGCAGCTCTACGGACAGTTTTGGGACCCAGTACTTC. Protein product: CASSSTDSFGTQYF.

This chain uses TRBV18 with TRBJ2-7; TRBD2 is a possible D gene (5 bases). CDR1 is KGHSH and CDR2 is LQKENI in the germline V gene. Trimming left V 1 base short and J 4 bases short, with 11 bases between. The length of the CDR3 is 14 residues. As DNA, the CDR3 is TGTGCCAGCTCACCACAACTAGACGATTACGAGCAGTACTTC. This encodes CASSPQLDDYEQYF. Together with reference TRBV18 and TRBJ2-7, the CDR3 gives the full variable domain: NAGVMQNPRHLVRRRGQEARLRCSPMKGHSHVYWYRQLPEEGLKFMVYLQKENIIDESGMPKERFSAEFPKEGPSILRIQQVVRGDSAAYFCASSPQLDDYEQYFGPGTRLTVT.

This clone turned up a few times. This rearrangement joins TRBV29-1 to TRBJ2-1, with TRBD2 matching over 11 bases. V shed 4 bases and J 3 bases; nucleotides not matched to a gene: 5. This CDR3 region has 15 residues. The germline V gene has CDR1 SQVTM and CDR2 ANQGSEA. The CDR3 sequence is CSVGLAGGGYNEQFF. The CDR3 DNA reads as TGCAGCGTTGGGCTAGCGGGAGGAGGCTACAATGAGCAGTTCTTC.

The chain is built from TRBV27 and TRBJ2-1; 8 bases are shared with TRBD2. Germline V lookup: CDR1 MNHEY, CDR2 SMNVEV (reference sequence). V shed 2 bases and J 7 bases; nucleotides not matched to a gene: 7. This CDR3 region has 15 residues. CDR3 DNA sequence: TGTGCCAGCAGTTTAAGACTAGCGTCTCCGAATGAGCAGTTCTTC. Encoded protein: CASSLRLASPNEQFF.

In this sample, this clone turned up a few times. The chain links TRBV4-1 to TRBJ1-3; D remains ambiguous. CDR1 and CDR2 from the germline V gene are MGHRA and YSYEKL. V lost 5 bases to trimming and J lost 0 bases, with 11 bases between them. The CDR3 is 15 amino acids. The CDR3 sequence: CASSDPRHSGNTIYF. The CDR3 DNA follows: TGCGCCAGCAGCGATCCTCGACACTCTGGAAACACCATATATTTT.

This clone was seen a single time. This chain uses TRBV24-1 with TRBJ2-6; 12 bases fit TRBD1. This CDR3 has 18 residues. Germline V lookup: CDR1 KGHDR, CDR2 SFDVKD. V shed 9 bases and J 1 base; nucleotides not matched to a gene: 9. This CDR3 reads CATSRTGQGASGANVLTF. CDR3 nucleotides: TGTGCCACCTCCAGAACGGGACAGGGGGCATCTGGGGCCAACGTCCTGACTTTC.